Following are 31 T cell receptor beta chains from one sample sequenced in a study of cytomegalovirus exposure and HLA in healthy donors. In the PCR, 60 Vbeta and 13 Jbeta primers were used. The assay was immunoSEQ multiplex PCR, and TCRdb's table has in-frame clones only and misses some. This table lists 150,000 to 200,000 clones. The sequenced material came from PBMCs. These receptors were taken from a young man in good health and CMV-seronegative.

The chain carries TRBV10-3 and TRBJ2-7; D may be TRBD2 (6 bases). The CDR3 spans 13 residues. Germline values: CDR1 ENHRY, CDR2 SYGVKD. The V gene lost 6 bases and the J gene lost 2 bases, with 11 bases spanning the gap. CDR3 bases: TGTGCCATCAGGGGGCGCGGGGCCTACGAGCAGTACTTC. It codes for CAIRGRGAYEQYF.

Turning to this clone: Germline is not matched at one junction end, which may reflect a read error. Other DNA sequences in the same sample also yield this CDR3. CDR3: CASSLGYTGGDYGYTF. CDR3 nucleotide sequence: TGCGCCAGCAGCTTGGGATATACAGGGGGAGACTATGGCTACACCTTC. V gene TRBV5-4 combines with J gene TRBJ1-2; the match to TRBD1 covers 8 bases. Looked up from germline, CDR1 is SGHNT and CDR2 is YYREEE (reference sequence). The CDR3 contains 16 residues.

V is TRBV11-2 and J is TRBJ2-7; the D is unclear. This CDR3 is 11 amino acids long. Germline CDR1 reads SGHAT; CDR2 reads FQNNGV. Trimming took 5 bases from V and 7 from J, leaving 9 bases between them. CDR3 protein: CASSLSLEQYF. The CDR3 DNA reads TGTGCCAGCAGCCTGTCCTTGGAGCAGTACTTC.

V gene TRBV21-1 combines with J gene TRBJ2-5; the table's TRBD1 call for D was not verified on the DNA. TRBV21-1 has pseudogene status. This CDR3 is 16 amino acids long. The CDR3 spells CASSKGQQGAGETQYF. In nucleotides, the CDR3 is TGTGCCAGCAGCAAAGGGCAACAGGGGGCCGGGGAGACCCAGTACTTC.

The V gene is TRBV7-2, the J gene TRBJ1-3; TRBD1 matches 9 bases. The junction had 2 bases not matched to a gene; V was cut back by 6 bases and J by 2 bases. Germline V gene sequence: CDR1 SGHTA, CDR2 FQGNSA. This CDR3 region has 14 residues. CDR3 sequence reads: CASRWDRAGNTIYF. The CDR3 region has the DNA TGTGCCAGCAGGTGGGACAGGGCTGGAAACACCATATATTTT.

This rearrangement joins TRBV29-1 to TRBJ2-2; TRBD1 matches 8 bases. V gave up 6 bases and J gave up 2 bases; unmatched junction bases: 5. The CDR3 is made up of 14 amino acids. The V gene's germline CDR1 is SQVTM and CDR2 ANQGSEA. The chain's CDR3 is CSVGDRRNTGELFF. The CDR3 nucleotides read TGCAGCGTCGGGGACAGGAGAAACACCGGGGAGCTGTTTTTT.

The rearrangement joins TRBV1 to TRBJ1-2. TRBV1 is shown as a pseudogene. This CDR3 region has 15 residues. CDR3 loop: CTSSSAGGKFYGYTF. CDR3 in DNA: TGCACCAGCAGCTCTGCGGGGGGCAAATTCTATGGCTACACCTTC.

The V call is TRBV11-3, the J call TRBJ2-7, with 11 bases aligning to TRBD1. Losses at the gene ends were 5 bases for V and 3 bases for J; bases not matched to a gene: 6. The CDR3 covers 15 residues. The germline gives CDR1 SGHNT, CDR2 YENEEA. DNA for the CDR3: TGTGCCAGCAGCGCACTCGGGACAGGGGGCTACGAGCAGTACTTC. Translating gives CASSALGTGGYEQYF.

V gene TRBV10-2 combines with J gene TRBJ2-5, with 10 bases fitting TRBD2. CDR3 length equals 15 residues. V trimming: 4 bases; J trimming: 6 bases; junction bases outside the gene matches: 8. Germline CDR1 is WSHSY and CDR2 is SAAADI. CDR3 region: CASSVALAGTQTQYF. The CDR3 nucleotides read TGCGCCAGCAGTGTGGCACTAGCGGGGACGCAGACCCAGTACTTC.

This sequence joins TRBV5-1 and TRBJ2-2; TRBD2 matches 10 bases. Per germline, CDR1 SGHRS and CDR2 YFSETQ. This CDR3 is built from 15 residues. Trimming removed 0 bases from V and 6 bases from J; junction bases left unmatched: 2. This CDR3 reads CASSLVLAGAGELFF. The CDR3 coding sequence is TGCGCCAGCAGCTTGGTTCTAGCGGGGGCCGGGGAGCTGTTTTTT.

The V call is TRBV5-1, the J call TRBJ1-5; 7 bases map to TRBD1. The J segment lost 4 bases and the V segment lost 3 bases, leaving 7 bases of the junction unmatched. Germline CDR1 SGHRS, CDR2 YFSETQ. The CDR3 has 15 residues. The CDR3 loop reads CASSSTGAENQPQHF. As DNA, the CDR3 is TGCGCCAGCAGCTCAACAGGGGCCGAAAATCAGCCCCAGCATTTT.

This chain uses TRBV5-6 with TRBJ2-7; 15 bases map to TRBD2. With V trimmed by 4 bases and J by 2 bases, 7 bases remained unmatched. The CDR3 loop spans 17 amino acids. Germline lookup yields CDR1 SGHDT and CDR2 YYEEEE. The CDR3 region is CASSPGLAGGLTYEQYF. DNA for the CDR3: TGTGCCAGCAGCCCGGGACTAGCGGGGGGCCTGACCTACGAGCAGTACTTC.

This chain joins TRBV4-3 and TRBJ2-3; the match to TRBD2 covers 7 bases. Germline lookup yields CDR1 LGHNA and CDR2 YSLEER. The CDR3 contains 15 residues. V was pared by 2 bases and J by 2 bases, with 4 bases of the junction left unmatched. CDR3 protein: CASSQSGGDTDTQYF. As DNA, the CDR3 is TGCGCCAGCAGCCAATCTGGGGGGGACACAGATACGCAGTATTTT.

J is TRBJ2-7 and V is TRBV19; D remains ambiguous. Germline lookup yields CDR1 LNHDA and CDR2 SQIVND (reference sequence). This CDR3 is built from 14 residues. Trimming removed 2 bases at V and 0 bases at J, with 8 bases between. The CDR3 coding sequence is TGTGCCAGTAGTATATTTGCCGGCTCCTACGAGCAGTACTTC. Its translation is CASSIFAGSYEQYF.

The chain uses TRBV28 and TRBJ2-3, with 13 nucleotides matching TRBD2. This CDR3 region has 18 residues. With V trimmed by 6 bases and J by 0 bases, 9 bases remained unmatched. The V gene's germline CDR1 is MDHEN and CDR2 SYDVKM. CDR3 DNA sequence: TGTGCCAGCAGGACTAGCGGGAGGACGACCTATAGCACAGATACGCAGTATTTT. Its translation: CASRTSGRTTYSTDTQYF.

This chain links TRBV18 with TRBJ2-2, with D unresolved. Trimming left V 2 bases short and J 0 bases short, with 13 bases between. CDR3 length equals 17 residues. Germline CDR1 and CDR2: KGHSH and LQKENI. CDR3 nucleotide sequence: TGTGCCAGCTCACCAGCAACGGTAACAGCGAACACCGGGGAGCTGTTTTTT. It codes for CASSPATVTANTGELFF. The whole variable domain, remainder taken from reference TRBV18 and TRBJ2-2, is NAGVMQNPRHLVRRRGQEARLRCSPMKGHSHVYWYRQLPEEGLKFMVYLQKENIIDESGMPKERFSAEFPKEGPSILRIQQVVRGDSAAYFCASSPATVTANTGELFFGEGSRLTVL.

This chain joins TRBV6-6 and TRBJ1-5, with a tentative D call TRBD1 (6 bases). V was pared by 7 bases and J by 7 bases, with 17 bases between. In germline, CDR1 is MNHNY, CDR2 SVGAGI (reference sequence). CDR3 length: 14 residues. The CDR3: CASTTRGMGQPQHF. The CDR3 coding sequence is TGTGCCAGCACCACAAGGGGGATGGGGCAGCCCCAGCATTTT.

This chain uses TRBV5-1 with TRBJ2-2, with a weak D call TRBD1 (5 bases). This CDR3 region has 15 residues. The V gene lost 4 bases and the J gene lost 0 bases, with 10 bases spanning the gap. CDR1 and CDR2 (germline): SGHRS, YFSETQ. CDR3 bases: TGCGCCAGCAGCCTCTCGACAGCGAACACCGGGGAGCTGTTTTTT. It translates to CASSLSTANTGELFF.

J is TRBJ2-2 and V is TRBV7-9; D call uncertain. Germline V gene lookup returns CDR1 SEHNR and CDR2 FQNEAQ (reference sequence). The CDR3 runs to 15 residues. Trimming took 4 bases from V and 1 from J, leaving 10 bases between them. The CDR3 bases are TGTGCCAGCAGCTCCCCTAGAGGGAACACCGGGGAGCTGTTTTTT. Translation gives CASSSPRGNTGELFF.

V usage is TRBV28 and J usage is TRBJ2-1; D is ambiguous. Trimming took 7 bases from V and 7 from J, leaving 17 bases between them. Germline CDR1 and CDR2: MDHEN and SYDVKM. This CDR3 comprises 14 residues. The CDR3 nucleotides read TGTGCCAGCACCCCTGGGCAGCCGTGGAATGAGCAGTTCTTC. Translated, it gives CASTPGQPWNEQFF.

A note on this clone: The identical CDR3 is also encoded by other nucleotide sequences in the sample. The V call is TRBV7-9, the J call TRBJ1-5, with 7 bases lining up with TRBD1. V was clipped by 4 bases and J by 2 bases; unmatched bases: 2. CDR1 is SEHNR, CDR2 FQNEAQ, per germline (reference sequence). The CDR3 sequence is 14 residues long. The DNA for the CDR3 is TGTGCCAGCAGCTCTACAGGGGGCAATCAGCCCCAGCATTTT. This codes for CASSSTGGNQPQHF.

V and J are TRBV5-4 and TRBJ2-7, with 11 bases aligning to TRBD2. This CDR3 is built from 15 residues. V lost 4 bases to trimming and J lost 2 bases; unmatched junction nucleotides: 5. The germline V gene has CDR1 SGHNT and CDR2 YYREEE (reference sequence). Here the CDR3 DNA reads TGTGCCAGCAGCGGAATAGCGGGAGGGGCCTACGAGCAGTACTTC. It is translated as CASSGIAGGAYEQYF. The entire variable domain, with the rest obtained from reference TRBV5-4 and TRBJ2-7, is as follows: ETGVTQSPTHLIKTRGQQVTLRCSSQSGHNTVSWYQQALGQGPQFIFQYYREEENGRGNFPPRFSGLQFPNYSSELNVNALELDDSALYLCASSGIAGGAYEQYFGPGTRLTVT.

The V call is TRBV7-9, the J call TRBJ2-3, with TRBD2 matching 7 bases. CDR3 size: 15 residues. Germline CDR1 and CDR2: SEHNR and FQNEAQ (reference sequence). Germline trimming cut 1 base from V and 1 base from J; bases unmatched to any gene: 2. The CDR3 nucleotides read TGTGCCAGCAGCTTAGGCGCGGGGGGCACAGATACGCAGTATTTT. It encodes CASSLGAGGTDTQYF. Using reference TRBV7-9 and TRBJ2-3 for the parts outside the CDR3, the full variable domain is DTGVSQNPRHKITKRGQNVTFRCDPISEHNRLYWYRQTLGQGPEFLTYFQNEAQLEKSRLLSDRFSAERPKGSFSTLEIQRTEQGDSAMYLCASSLGAGGTDTQYFGPGTRLTVL.

The rearrangement joins TRBV4-1 to TRBJ2-3; possibly TRBD2 for D (5 bases). The V and J ends lost 1 base and 5 bases respectively, with 13 bases between them. The CDR3 has 15 residues. In germline, CDR1 is MGHRA, CDR2 YSYEKL. The CDR3 DNA reads TGCGCCAGCAGCCAAGTTGGCATCGGAGGAGATACGCAGTATTTT. The encoded protein is CASSQVGIGGDTQYF.

This chain joins TRBV19 and TRBJ1-2; 10 bases are shared with TRBD1. Germline values: CDR1 LNHDA, CDR2 SQIVND (reference sequence). The J segment lost 6 bases and the V segment lost 5 bases, leaving 9 bases of the junction unmatched. The CDR3 is 15 amino acids. The CDR3 nucleotides read TGTGCCAGTAGTGCCCACCCGGACAGGGGGAATGGCTACACCTTC. The encoded protein is CASSAHPDRGNGYTF.

V and J are TRBV7-2 and TRBJ1-6; no reliable D call. In germline, CDR1 is SGHTA, CDR2 FQGNSA. V was shortened by 5 bases and J by 7 bases, with 15 bases between the two germline ends. The CDR3 has 15 residues. This chain's CDR3 is CASSQLPVSNSPLHF. The CDR3 bases are TGTGCCAGCAGCCAACTTCCGGTCTCAAATTCACCCCTCCACTTT.

The chain combines TRBV2 with TRBJ1-2; D ambiguous. The CDR3 has 15 residues. From germline, CDR1 is SNHLY and CDR2 FYNNEI. V dropped 3 bases and J dropped 0 bases, with 11 bases sitting between them. In nucleotides, the CDR3 is TGTGCCAGCAGTGATGCGGTTAATTCTAACTATGGCTACACCTTC. Its protein product is CASSDAVNSNYGYTF.

This chain uses TRBV18 with TRBJ2-7, with 9 positions matching TRBD1. The CDR3 is 16 residues long. In germline, CDR1 is KGHSH, CDR2 LQKENI. The V segment lost 11 bases and the J segment 3 bases; nucleotides outside the gene matches: 17. The CDR3 loop is CASAGGTGTGNYEQYF. CDR3 in DNA: TGTGCCTCTGCTGGGGGAACCGGGACAGGGAACTACGAGCAGTACTTC.

This chain links TRBV5-4 with TRBJ2-2, with D perhaps TRBD1 (6 bases). The length of the CDR3 is 14 residues. V lost 4 bases, J lost 2 bases, and 9 bases lay in between. Germline CDR1 reads SGHNT; CDR2 reads YYREEE (reference sequence). This CDR3 is CASSRDTNTGELFF. CDR3 DNA: TGTGCCAGCAGCCGGGACACAAACACCGGGGAGCTGTTTTTT.

The rearrangement uses TRBV19 and TRBJ2-1; TRBD1 agrees at 8 bases. After removal of 3 bases from V and 4 bases from J, the junction contained 5 bases not matched to a gene. The length of the CDR3 is 15 residues. CDR1 and CDR2 from the germline V gene are LNHDA and SQIVND (reference sequence). CDR3 bases: TGTGCCAGTAGTATTTCAGGGGGCCCTTACAATGAGCAGTTCTTC. Translation: CASSISGGPYNEQFF.

The rearrangement joins TRBV12-5 to TRBJ2-3, with TRBD1 matching over 8 bases. Per germline, CDR1 LGHNT and CDR2 FRNRAP. The CDR3 covers 14 residues. With V trimmed by 3 bases and J by 4 bases, 3 bases remained unmatched. DNA for the CDR3: TGTGCTAGTGGTTTCACAGGGGGAGCAGATACGCAGTATTTT. Its translation: CASGFTGGADTQYF.